These 2 T cell receptor beta chains came from one sample sequenced in a study of cytomegalovirus exposure and HLA in healthy donors. TCRdb keeps only in-frame clones here, not all; method: immunoSEQ multiplex PCR. The table records tens of thousands of clones, roughly 89% of them present only once. Sequences were obtained from PBMCs. The receptors stem from a woman between 18 and 29 years old in good health and CMV-seropositive.

The chain is built from TRBV5-1 and TRBJ1-3; D unresolved. This CDR3 region has 13 residues. V was pared by 6 bases and J by 2 bases, with 9 bases between. CDR1 is SGHRS, CDR2 YFSETQ, per germline. CDR3 DNA sequence: TGCGCCAGCACCGACACAGCTGGAAACACCATATATTTT. Its protein product is CASTDTAGNTIYF.

J is TRBJ2-6 and V is TRBV4-2, with TRBD1 as a possible D gene (6 bases). V lost 0 bases and J lost 0, with 9 bases in between. The V gene's germline CDR1 is LGHNA and CDR2 YNFKEQ. The CDR3 contains 17 residues. CDR3 sequence (DNA): TGTGCCAGCAGCCAAGAGGACAGCGGCTCTGGGGCCAACGTCCTGACTTTC. Protein sequence: CASSQEDSGSGANVLTF.